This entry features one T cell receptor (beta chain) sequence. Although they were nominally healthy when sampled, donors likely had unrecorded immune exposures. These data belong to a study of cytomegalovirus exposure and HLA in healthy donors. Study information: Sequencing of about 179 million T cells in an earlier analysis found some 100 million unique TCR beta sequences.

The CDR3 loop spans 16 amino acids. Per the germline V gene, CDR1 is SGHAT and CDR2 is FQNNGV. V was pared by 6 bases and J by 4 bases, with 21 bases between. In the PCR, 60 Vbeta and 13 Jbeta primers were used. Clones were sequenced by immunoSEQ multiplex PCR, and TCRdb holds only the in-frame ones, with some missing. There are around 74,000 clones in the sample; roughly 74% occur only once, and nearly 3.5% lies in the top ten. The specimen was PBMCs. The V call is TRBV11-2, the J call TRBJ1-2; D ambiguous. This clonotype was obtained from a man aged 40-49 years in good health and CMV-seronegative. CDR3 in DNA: TGTGCCAGCAGTCTCCCCATCGGGTGGCGGAGCTATGGCTACACCTTC. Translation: CASSLPIGWRSYGYTF.